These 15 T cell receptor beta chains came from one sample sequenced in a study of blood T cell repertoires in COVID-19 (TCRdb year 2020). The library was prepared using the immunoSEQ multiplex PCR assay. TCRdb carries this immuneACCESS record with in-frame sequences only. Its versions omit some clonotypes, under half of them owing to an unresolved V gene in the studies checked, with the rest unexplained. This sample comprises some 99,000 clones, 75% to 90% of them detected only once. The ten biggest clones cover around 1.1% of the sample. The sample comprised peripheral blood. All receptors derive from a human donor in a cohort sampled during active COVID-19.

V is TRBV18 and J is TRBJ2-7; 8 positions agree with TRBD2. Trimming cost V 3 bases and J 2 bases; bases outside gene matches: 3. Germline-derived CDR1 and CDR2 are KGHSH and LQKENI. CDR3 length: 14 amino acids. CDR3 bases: TGTGCCAGCTCACCCATAGCGGGGACCTACGAGCAGTACTTC. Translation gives CASSPIAGTYEQYF.

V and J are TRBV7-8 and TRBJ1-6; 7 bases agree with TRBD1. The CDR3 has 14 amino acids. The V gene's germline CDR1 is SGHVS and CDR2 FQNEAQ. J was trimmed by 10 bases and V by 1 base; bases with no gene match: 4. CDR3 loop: CASSLDRGGSPLHF. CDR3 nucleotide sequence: TGTGCCAGCAGCTTAGACAGGGGAGGATCACCCCTCCACTTT.

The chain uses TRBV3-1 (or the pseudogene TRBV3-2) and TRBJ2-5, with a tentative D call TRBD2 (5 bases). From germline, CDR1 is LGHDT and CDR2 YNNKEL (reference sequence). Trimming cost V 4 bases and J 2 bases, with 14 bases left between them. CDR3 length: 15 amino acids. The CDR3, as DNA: TGTGCCAGCAGCCTCTCCTGGAGCGGACAAGAGACCCAGTACTTC. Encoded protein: CASSLSWSGQETQYF.

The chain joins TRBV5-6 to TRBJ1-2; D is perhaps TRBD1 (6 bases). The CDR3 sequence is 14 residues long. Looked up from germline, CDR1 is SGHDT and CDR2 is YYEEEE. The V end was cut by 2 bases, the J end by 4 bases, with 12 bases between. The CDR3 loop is CASSFTQGPYGYTF. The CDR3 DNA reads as TGTGCCAGCAGCTTCACCCAGGGGCCCTATGGCTACACCTTC.

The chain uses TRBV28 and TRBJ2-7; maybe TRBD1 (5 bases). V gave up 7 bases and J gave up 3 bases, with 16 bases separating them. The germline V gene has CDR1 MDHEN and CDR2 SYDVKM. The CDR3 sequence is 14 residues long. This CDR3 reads CASIRGPGRYEQYF. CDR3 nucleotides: TGTGCCAGCATCCGCGGCCCAGGGCGCTACGAGCAGTACTTC.

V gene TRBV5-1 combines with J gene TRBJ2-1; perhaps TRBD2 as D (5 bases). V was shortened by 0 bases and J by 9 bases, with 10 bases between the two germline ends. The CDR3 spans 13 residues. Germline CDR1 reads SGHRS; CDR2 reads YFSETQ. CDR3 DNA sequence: TGCGCCAGCAGCTTGGCGGTACTAGTTGAGCAGTTCTTC. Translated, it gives CASSLAVLVEQFF.

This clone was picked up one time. The CDR3 DNA is TGTGCCAGCGGACACAGTCTTGGCTACACCTTC. It specifies CASGHSLGYTF. The chain couples TRBV6-5 to TRBJ1-2, with D maybe TRBD1 (5 bases). V was trimmed by 8 bases and J by 7 bases, leaving 11 bases between them. The length of the CDR3 is 11 residues. CDR1 and CDR2 (germline): MNHEY, SVGAGI.

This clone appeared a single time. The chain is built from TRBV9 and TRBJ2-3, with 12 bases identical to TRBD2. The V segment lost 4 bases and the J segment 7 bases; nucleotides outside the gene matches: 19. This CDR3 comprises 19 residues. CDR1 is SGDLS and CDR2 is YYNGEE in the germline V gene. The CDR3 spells CASSPEIWTSGAGTNTQYF. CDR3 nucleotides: TGTGCCAGCAGCCCCGAGATTTGGACTAGCGGGGCTGGAACAAATACGCAGTATTTT.

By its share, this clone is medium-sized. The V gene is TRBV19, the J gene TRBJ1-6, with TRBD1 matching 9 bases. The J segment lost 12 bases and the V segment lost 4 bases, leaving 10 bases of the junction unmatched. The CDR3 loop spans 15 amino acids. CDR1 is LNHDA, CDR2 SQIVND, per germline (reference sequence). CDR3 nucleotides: TGTGCCAGTAGTACGTGGGGACAGGGCCGGGAACCCCTCCACTTT. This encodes CASSTWGQGREPLHF. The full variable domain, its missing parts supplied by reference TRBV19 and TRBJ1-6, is DGGITQSPKYLFRKEGQNVTLSCEQNLNHDAMYWYRQDPGQGLRLIYYSQIVNDFQKGDIAEGYSVSREKKESFPLTVTSAQKNPTAFYLCASSTWGQGREPLHFGNGTRLTVT.

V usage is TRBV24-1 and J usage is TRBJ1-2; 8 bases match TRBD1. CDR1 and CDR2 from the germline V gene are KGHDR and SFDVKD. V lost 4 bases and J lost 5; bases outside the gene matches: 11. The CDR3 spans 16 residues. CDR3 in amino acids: CATSDPRGQGLYGYTF. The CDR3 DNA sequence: TGTGCCACCAGTGACCCCCGAGGACAGGGTTTGTATGGCTACACCTTC.

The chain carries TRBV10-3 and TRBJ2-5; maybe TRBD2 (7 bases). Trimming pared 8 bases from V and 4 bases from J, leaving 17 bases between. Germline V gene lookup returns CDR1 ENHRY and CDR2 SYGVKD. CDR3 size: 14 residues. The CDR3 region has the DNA TGTGCCATCTCTCTCCGAAGGGGGGGAGAGACCCAGTACTTC. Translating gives CAISLRRGGETQYF.

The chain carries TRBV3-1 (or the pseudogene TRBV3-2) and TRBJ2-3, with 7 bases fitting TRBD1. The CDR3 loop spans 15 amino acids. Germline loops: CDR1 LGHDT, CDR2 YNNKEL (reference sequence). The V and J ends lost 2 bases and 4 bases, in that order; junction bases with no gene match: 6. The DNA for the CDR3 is TGTGCCAGCAGCCAAAGACAGGGAGTCGCAGATACGCAGTATTTT. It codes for CASSQRQGVADTQYF.

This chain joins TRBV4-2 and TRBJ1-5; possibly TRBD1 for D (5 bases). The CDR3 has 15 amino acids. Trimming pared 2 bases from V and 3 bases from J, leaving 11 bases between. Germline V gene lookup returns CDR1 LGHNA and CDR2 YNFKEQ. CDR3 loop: CASSQTDSLNQPQHF. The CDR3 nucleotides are TGTGCCAGCAGCCAAACTGACAGCCTCAATCAGCCCCAGCATTTT.

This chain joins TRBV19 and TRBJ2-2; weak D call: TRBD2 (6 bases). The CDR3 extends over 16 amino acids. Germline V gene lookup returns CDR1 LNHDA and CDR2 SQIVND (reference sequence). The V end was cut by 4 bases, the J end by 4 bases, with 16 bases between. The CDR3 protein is CASSTAGRLSTGELFF. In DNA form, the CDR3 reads TGTGCCAGTAGTACAGCAGGGAGGTTGAGCACCGGGGAGCTGTTTTTT.

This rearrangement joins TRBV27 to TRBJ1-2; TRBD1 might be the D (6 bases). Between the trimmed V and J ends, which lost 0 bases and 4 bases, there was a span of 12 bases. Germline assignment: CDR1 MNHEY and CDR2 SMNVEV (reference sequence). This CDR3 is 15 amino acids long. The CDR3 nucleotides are TGTGCCAGCAGTTTATCGTGGGGGCCCTTCTATGGCTACACCTTC. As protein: CASSLSWGPFYGYTF.